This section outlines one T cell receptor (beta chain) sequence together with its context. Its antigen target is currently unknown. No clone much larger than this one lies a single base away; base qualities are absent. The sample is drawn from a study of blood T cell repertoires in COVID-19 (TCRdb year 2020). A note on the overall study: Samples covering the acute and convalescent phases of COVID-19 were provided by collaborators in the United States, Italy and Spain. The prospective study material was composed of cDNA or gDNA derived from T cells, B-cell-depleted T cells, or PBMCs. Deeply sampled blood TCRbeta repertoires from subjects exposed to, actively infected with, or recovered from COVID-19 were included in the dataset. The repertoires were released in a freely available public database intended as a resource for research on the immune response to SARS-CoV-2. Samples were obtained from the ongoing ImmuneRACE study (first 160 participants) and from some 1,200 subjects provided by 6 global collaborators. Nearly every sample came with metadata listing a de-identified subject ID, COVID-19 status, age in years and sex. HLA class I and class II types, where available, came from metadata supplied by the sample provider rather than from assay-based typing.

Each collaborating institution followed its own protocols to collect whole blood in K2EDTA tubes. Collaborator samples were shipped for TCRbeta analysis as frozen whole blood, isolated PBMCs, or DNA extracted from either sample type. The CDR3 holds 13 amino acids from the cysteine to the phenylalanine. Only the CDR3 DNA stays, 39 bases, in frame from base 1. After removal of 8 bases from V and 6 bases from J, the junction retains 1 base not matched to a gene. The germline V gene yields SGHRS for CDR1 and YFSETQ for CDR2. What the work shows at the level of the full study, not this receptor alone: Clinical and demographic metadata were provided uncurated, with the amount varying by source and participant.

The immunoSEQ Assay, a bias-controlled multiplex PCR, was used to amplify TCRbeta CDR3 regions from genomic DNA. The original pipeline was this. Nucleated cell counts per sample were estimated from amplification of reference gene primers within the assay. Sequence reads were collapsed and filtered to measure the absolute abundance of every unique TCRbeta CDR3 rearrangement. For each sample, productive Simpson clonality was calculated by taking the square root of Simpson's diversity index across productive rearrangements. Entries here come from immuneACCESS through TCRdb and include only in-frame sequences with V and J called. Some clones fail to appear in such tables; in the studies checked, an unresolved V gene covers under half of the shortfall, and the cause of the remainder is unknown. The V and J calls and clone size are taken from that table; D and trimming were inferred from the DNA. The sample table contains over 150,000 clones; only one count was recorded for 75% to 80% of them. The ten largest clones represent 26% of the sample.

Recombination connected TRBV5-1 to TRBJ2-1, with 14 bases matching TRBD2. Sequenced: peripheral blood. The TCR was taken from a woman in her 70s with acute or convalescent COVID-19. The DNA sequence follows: TGCGCCAGTGGGACTAGCGGGAGCAATGAGCAGTTCTTC. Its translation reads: CASGTSGSNEQFF.